The 20 T cell receptor beta chains below all came from one sample that was sequenced in a study of blood T cell repertoires in COVID-19. The data were produced by immunoSEQ multiplex PCR, yet TCRdb's version contains in-frame clones alone and is incomplete. The data show some 190,000 clones, more than 75% seen once. The source material was PBMCs or T cells enriched from blood (not recorded which). The receptor source for this set is a man aged 40-49 years with acute COVID-19.

V usage is TRBV5-1 and J usage is TRBJ1-5, with TRBD1 matching over 8 bases. CDR3 size: 16 residues. Trimming removed 4 bases from V and 8 bases from J; junction bases left unmatched: 14. CDR1 SGHRS and CDR2 YFSETQ come from the germline V gene. This CDR3 reads CASSPGTGPTQEPQHF. CDR3 DNA sequence: TGCGCCAGCAGCCCGGGGACAGGTCCTACGCAGGAGCCCCAGCATTTT.

The CDR3 nucleotides read TGTGCCAGCAGTTTCAGGGGCGACAGTGGCTACACCTTC. Amino acid sequence: CASSFRGDSGYTF. The V call is TRBV28, the J call TRBJ1-2; D is possibly TRBD1 (6 bases). This CDR3 comprises 13 residues. V lost 3 bases and J lost 7, with 12 bases in between. Per germline, CDR1 MDHEN and CDR2 SYDVKM.

The chain joins TRBV7-2 to TRBJ2-7; 7 nucleotides line up with TRBD2. V shed 1 base and J 4 bases; nucleotides not matched to a gene: 7. The CDR3 length is 15 residues. Germline CDR1 is SGHTA and CDR2 is FQGNSA. CDR3 protein: CASSLDPGGLYEQYF. The CDR3 region has the DNA TGTGCCAGCAGCTTAGATCCGGGAGGTTTATACGAGCAGTACTTC.

The table lists this clone with a count of one. This chain uses TRBV4-3 with TRBJ1-2; tentative D call: TRBD1 (5 bases). The germline V and J ends were trimmed by 0 bases and 4 bases, with 12 bases remaining between them. Per germline, CDR1 LGHNA and CDR2 YSLEER. The CDR3 spans 15 residues. The CDR3 DNA follows: TGCGCCAGCAGCCAAGATGGGGGGGGTACCTATGGCTACACCTTC. It codes for CASSQDGGGTYGYTF.

This chain uses TRBV19 with TRBJ2-1; the match to TRBD1 covers 7 bases. The V gene end was trimmed by 7 bases and the J gene end by 4 bases; junction bases not matched to a gene: 4. CDR3 length equals 13 residues. Germline CDR1 reads LNHDA; CDR2 reads SQIVND (reference sequence). CDR3 loop: CASNSGGYNEQFF. In DNA form, the CDR3 reads TGTGCCAGTAACTCAGGGGGTTACAATGAGCAGTTCTTC.

The chain uses TRBV7-2 and TRBJ1-2; D unclear. Germline CDR1 is SGHTA and CDR2 is FQGNSA. The CDR3 extends over 13 amino acids. V was clipped by 1 base and J by 5 bases, with 8 bases between them. CDR3 amino acids: CASSLDTPYGYTF. DNA of the CDR3: TGTGCCAGCAGCTTAGACACCCCTTATGGCTACACCTTC. Based on the CDR3 plus reference TRBV7-2 and TRBJ1-2, the full variable domain is GAGVSQSPSNKVTEKGKDVELRCDPISGHTALYWYRQSLGQGLEFLIYFQGNSAPDKSGLPSDRFSAERTGGSVSTLTIQRTQQEDSAVYLCASSLDTPYGYTFGSGTRLTVV.

The chain recombines TRBV2 with TRBJ2-3; D is undetermined. Germline assignment: CDR1 SNHLY and CDR2 FYNNEI. This CDR3 contains 12 residues. Trimming cost V 3 bases and J 4 bases, with 5 bases left between them. CDR3 coding DNA: TGTGCCAGCAGTGACGTAGCAGATACGCAGTATTTT. It encodes CASSDVADTQYF.

The V and J genes are TRBV12-3 or TRBV12-4 and TRBJ1-2; no firm D call. The CDR3 runs 13 residues. Trimming removed 5 bases from V and 5 bases from J, with 12 bases in between. CDR3 residues: CASSREILYGYTF. Here the CDR3 DNA reads TGTGCCAGCAGTCGGGAGATCCTTTATGGCTACACCTTC.

The rearrangement links TRBV7-9 to TRBJ1-1, with 10 bases matching TRBD1. Germline CDR1 reads SEHNR; CDR2 reads FQNEAQ (reference sequence). Unmatched junction bases numbered 8, after V lost 5 bases and J lost 5 bases. The CDR3 spans 15 residues. The CDR3 sequence: CASSPGGTGETEAFF. CDR3 nucleotide sequence: TGTGCCAGCAGCCCAGGGGGGACAGGGGAAACTGAAGCTTTCTTT.

This clone has a single count. V usage is TRBV4-2 and J usage is TRBJ2-2; D possibly corresponds to TRBD1 (5 bases). V was clipped by 3 bases and J by 5 bases, with 13 bases between them. Germline V lookup: CDR1 LGHNA, CDR2 YNFKEQ. This CDR3 contains 15 residues. CDR3 nucleotides: TGTGCCAGCAGCCAGGTCCAGGGTGGGACCGGGGAGCTGTTTTTT. This codes for CASSQVQGGTGELFF.

The genes are TRBV9 and TRBJ2-1, with 8 bases fitting TRBD2. Per germline, CDR1 SGDLS and CDR2 YYNGEE. With V trimmed by 3 bases and J by 6 bases, 5 bases remained unmatched. The CDR3 has 14 amino acids. CDR3 sequence: CASSGGAGVNEQFF. For the CDR3, the DNA is TGTGCCAGCAGCGGGGGAGCGGGAGTCAATGAGCAGTTCTTC. Looking up the rest from reference TRBV9 and TRBJ2-1 gives the full variable domain: DSGVTQTPKHLITATGQRVTLRCSPRSGDLSVYWYQQSLDQGLQFLIQYYNGEERAKGNILERFSAQQFPDLHSELNLSSLELGDSALYFCASSGGAGVNEQFFGPGTRLTVL.

Concerning this clone itself: Compared with germline, one end of the junction differs, possibly owing to a read error. The J gene is TRBJ1-1, the V gene TRBV15; 9 positions agree with TRBD1. Germline V gene data show CDR1 as LNHNV and CDR2 as YYDKDF (reference sequence). The CDR3 has 16 amino acids. The CDR3 loop is CATSGDSGTGNTEAFF. In nucleotides, the CDR3 is TGTGCCACCAGCGGAGATTCTGGGACAGGGAATACTGAAGCTTTCTTT.

This clone was observed a few times. The chain uses TRBV27 and TRBJ1-6; D ambiguous. V shed 7 bases and J shed 7 bases, with 11 bases lying between them. Germline V gene lookup returns CDR1 MNHEY and CDR2 SMNVEV (reference sequence). The CDR3 sequence is 13 residues long. DNA for the CDR3: TGTGCCAGCACGAGGAAATGGAATTCACCCCTCCACTTT. Translation: CASTRKWNSPLHF.

In DNA form, the CDR3 reads TGTGCCAGCAGCCAAGCTGGACAGGGGGTCGAAAAACTGTTTTTT. Translation gives CASSQAGQGVEKLFF. This sequence joins TRBV4-2 and TRBJ1-4; 10 positions match TRBD1. The germline CDR1 and CDR2 sequences are LGHNA and YNFKEQ. The CDR3 spans 15 residues. Losses at the gene ends were 1 base for V and 8 bases for J; bases not matched to a gene: 4.

This clone was seen a few times. The J gene is TRBJ2-1, the V gene TRBV20-1, with D possibly being TRBD2 (5 bases). The CDR3 contains 11 residues. Trimming cost V 2 bases and J 8 bases, with 7 bases left between them. Germline CDR1 reads DFQATT; CDR2 reads SNEGSKA (reference sequence). The CDR3 sequence: CSARPEDEQFF. CDR3 DNA sequence: TGCAGTGCTAGACCGGAGGATGAGCAGTTCTTC.

Remarks on this clone: The junction and the germline gene differ at one end; a read error may be behind it. This chain links TRBV13 with TRBJ2-7, with D possibly called TRBD1 or TRBD2 (6 bases each). The CDR3 is 15 residues long. Germline CDR1 reads PRHDT; CDR2 reads FYEKMQ (reference sequence). The CDR3 sequence: CASSVGGRTQYEQYF. The CDR3 nucleotides are TGTGCCAGCAGCGTAGGGGGGCGGACCCAATACGAGCAGTACTTC. The full variable domain, with the rest looked up from reference TRBV13 and TRBJ2-7, is AAGVIQSPRHLIKEKRETATLKCYPIPRHDTVYWYQQGPGQDPQFLISFYEKMQSDKGSIPDRFSAQQFSDYHSELNMSSLELGDSALYFCASSVGGRTQYEQYFGPGTRLTVT.

Turning to this clone: The same CDR3 is also encoded by other DNA sequences in this sample. V and J are TRBV7-9 and TRBJ2-7; 7 nucleotides match TRBD1. Germline V gene sequence: CDR1 SEHNR, CDR2 FQNEAQ (reference sequence). Trimming removed 3 bases from V and 6 bases from J; junction bases left unmatched: 8. CDR3 size: 14 residues. This CDR3 is CASSFQTGLGEQYF. The CDR3, as DNA: TGTGCCAGCAGCTTCCAGACAGGGCTCGGCGAGCAGTACTTC. The full variable domain, in which reference TRBV7-9 and TRBJ2-7 provide the parts outside the CDR3, is DTGVSQNPRHKITKRGQNVTFRCDPISEHNRLYWYRQTLGQGPEFLTYFQNEAQLEKSRLLSDRFSAERPKGSFSTLEIQRTEQGDSAMYLCASSFQTGLGEQYFGPGTRLTVT.

The J gene is TRBJ2-2, the V gene TRBV7-2; D remains unclear. Trimming shortened V by 5 bases and J by 6 bases, and 16 bases separated the two germline ends. This CDR3 region has 15 residues. The germline V gene encodes CDR1 SGHTA and CDR2 FQGNSA. CDR3 sequence reads: CASSRPTPPSGELFF. The CDR3 region has the DNA TGTGCCAGCAGCCGTCCTACTCCGCCGTCCGGGGAGCTGTTTTTT.

The genes are TRBV9 and TRBJ2-6; D call uncertain. Germline-derived CDR1 and CDR2 are SGDLS and YYNGEE. There are 16 residues in the CDR3. V was shortened by 0 bases and J by 1 base, with 8 bases between the two germline ends. The CDR3 nucleotides are TGTGCCAGCAGCGTAGTGTTCGGGTCTGGGGCCAACGTCCTGACTTTC. Protein product: CASSVVFGSGANVLTF. The full variable domain, completed using reference TRBV9 and TRBJ2-6, is DSGVTQTPKHLITATGQRVTLRCSPRSGDLSVYWYQQSLDQGLQFLIQYYNGEERAKGNILERFSAQQFPDLHSELNLSSLELGDSALYFCASSVVFGSGANVLTFGAGSRLTVL.

The chain has TRBV5-4 and TRBJ1-5; D remains unclear. V dropped 0 bases and J dropped 2 bases, with 6 bases sitting between them. Germline V gene sequence: CDR1 SGHNT, CDR2 YYREEE (reference sequence). The CDR3 sequence is 14 residues long. The DNA for the CDR3 is TGTGCCAGCAGCTTGGACCAGGGCAATCAGCCCCAGCATTTT. It encodes CASSLDQGNQPQHF.